This record covers a single T cell receptor beta chain. The antigen is not known. The V end lost 5 bases, the J end lost 0 bases, and 13 bases lay between the germline ends. The CDR3 covers 15 residues. Germline V gives CDR1 SGHTA, CDR2 FQGNSA. The sample belongs to a study of CD8 T cells in ankylosing spondylitis. Study-level findings and limits: Within peripheral blood, clones linked to disease were CD8+ and relatively rare. Characteristic, it appeared, of ankylosing spondylitis blood was a TCR beta motif of several highly homologous variants.

TCRdb re-called the 5' RACE reads through MiXCR, storing one row per CDR3 protein. The repertoire holds 700,000 to 1,000,000 distinct CDR3 sequences, about 11% seen once, with approximately 0.51% in the top ten. V and J are TRBV7-2 and TRBJ2-5; possibly TRBD1 or TRBD2 for D (5 bases each). The sequencing input was blood, either unsorted or a sorted T cell fraction (not recorded which). The source is a male donor with ankylosing spondylitis. CDR3 in amino acids: CASSQGPRYQETQYF. CDR3 nucleotide sequence: TGTGCCAGCAGCCAGGGACCGAGGTACCAAGAGACCCAGTACTTC.